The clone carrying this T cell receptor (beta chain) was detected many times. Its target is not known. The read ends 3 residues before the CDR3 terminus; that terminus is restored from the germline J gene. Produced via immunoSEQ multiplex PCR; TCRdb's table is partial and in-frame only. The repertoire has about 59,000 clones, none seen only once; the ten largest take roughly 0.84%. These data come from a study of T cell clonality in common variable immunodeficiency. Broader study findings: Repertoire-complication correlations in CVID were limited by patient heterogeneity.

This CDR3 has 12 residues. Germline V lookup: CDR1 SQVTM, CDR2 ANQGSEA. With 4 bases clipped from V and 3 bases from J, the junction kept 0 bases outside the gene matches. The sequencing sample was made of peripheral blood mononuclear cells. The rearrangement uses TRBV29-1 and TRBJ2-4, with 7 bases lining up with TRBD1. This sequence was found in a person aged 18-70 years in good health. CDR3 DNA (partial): TGCAGCGTTGGACAGGGCAAAAACATT. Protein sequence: CSVGQGKNI. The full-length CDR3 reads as CSVGQGKNIQYF.